Listed below are T cell receptor beta chains from one sample, sequenced in a study of regulatory T cells in long-lasting Graves disease. A single record per CDR3 protein comes from TCRdb applying MiXCR to the multiplex PCR reads. The sample lists a few hundred thousand distinct CDR3 sequences; about a sixth were seen once. The sample also formed part of further work on T cells in Graves' hyperthyroidism and ophthalmopathy.

Here the sequenced sample was peripheral blood mononuclear cells (PBMCs), taken at new diagnosis, from a patient treated with antithyroid drugs. The receptors originated from a young woman with Graves disease. Each CDR3 is given with its conserved first and last residue. D genes are given only for firm matches. Clone sizes are given selectively: once, few, many, or a class where the clone is expanded.

CDR3: CASSTPGGEGGYEQYF
DNA: TGTGCCAGCAGTACCCCCGGGGGGGAAGGGGGTTACGAGCAGTACTTC
V: TRBV28
J: TRBJ2-7
size: many
D: TRBD2

CDR3: CASWGGARSLHF
DNA: TGTGCCAGTTGGGGGGGGGCGCGTAGCCTCCACTTT
V: TRBV28
J: TRBJ1-6
size: -
D: -

CDR3: CSVLPLQASEQHF
DNA: TGCAGCGTTCTGCCCCTCCAGGCCTCCGAGCAGCACTTC
V: TRBV29-1
J: TRBJ2-7
size: -
D: -

CDR3: CASSLGLAGASYTDTQYF
DNA: TGTGCCAGCAGTCTGGGACTAGCGGGAGCCTCCTACACAGATACGCAGTATTTT
V: TRBV28
J: TRBJ2-3
size: many
D: TRBD2

CDR3: CASSRQGPYEQYF
DNA: TGTGCCAGTAGTCGACAGGGGCCCTACGAGCAGTACTTC
V: TRBV19
J: TRBJ2-7
size: many
D: TRBD1

CDR3: CASSSVVGDGNYEQYF
DNA: TGCGCCAGCAGCTCCGTAGTCGGAGATGGGAACTACGAGCAGTACTTC
V: TRBV5-1
J: TRBJ2-7
size: many
D: -

CDR3: CASISLPLTETQYF
DNA: TGTGCCAGCATCTCACTACCTCTAACAGAGACCCAGTACTTC
V: TRBV7-2
J: TRBJ2-5
size: many
D: -

CDR3: CASRIGLGNTEAFF
DNA: TGTGCCAGCAGGATCGGGTTAGGGAACACTGAAGCTTTCTTT
V: TRBV7-9
J: TRBJ1-1
size: -
D: -

CDR3: CAWSVGSTDTQYF
DNA: TGTGCCTGGAGTGTGGGAAGCACAGATACGCAGTATTTT
V: TRBV30
J: TRBJ2-3
size: many
D: -

CDR3: CASSYGGGWNTGELFF
DNA: TGTGCCAGCAGTTACGGGGGCGGGTGGAACACCGGGGAGCTGTTTTTT
V: TRBV6-9
J: TRBJ2-2
size: -
D: -

CDR3: CASSLEIGGRFTDTQYF
DNA: TGCGCCAGCAGCTTGGAAATTGGAGGGAGGTTCACAGATACGCAGTATTTT
V: TRBV5-1
J: TRBJ2-3
size: few
D: -

CDR3: CSVVSGYNEQFF
DNA: TGCAGCGTTGTTTCCGGATACAATGAGCAGTTCTTC
V: TRBV29-1
J: TRBJ2-1
size: few
D: -

CDR3: CASSEAGGQSYEQYF
DNA: TGTGCCAGCAGTGAAGCTGGGGGACAGTCCTACGAGCAGTACTTC
V: TRBV6-1
J: TRBJ2-7
size: few
D: TRBD1

CDR3: CSARLSAAYQETQYF
DNA: TGCAGTGCCCGGTTGAGTGCGGCATACCAAGAGACCCAGTACTTC
V: TRBV20-1
J: TRBJ2-5
size: many
D: -

CDR3: CSARTWAGVSTDTQYF
DNA: TGCAGTGCTAGAACTTGGGCGGGAGTTTCCACAGATACGCAGTATTTT
V: TRBV20-1
J: TRBJ2-3
size: -
D: TRBD2

CDR3: CASSPNKMGQPQHF
DNA: TGTGCCAGCAGTCCAAACAAGATGGGTCAGCCCCAGCATTTT
V: TRBV12-3/TRBV12-4
J: TRBJ1-5
size: many
D: -

CDR3: CASSQGAVYGYTF
DNA: TGCGCCAGCAGCCAGGGGGCTGTGTATGGCTACACCTTC
V: TRBV5-1
J: TRBJ1-2
size: -
D: TRBD1

CDR3: CTSSQASSGRTDTQYF
DNA: TGTACCAGCAGCCAAGCCTCGAGCGGGAGGACAGATACGCAGTATTTT
V: TRBV3-1
J: TRBJ2-3
size: -
D: TRBD2

CDR3: CASSTGQVWEKLFF
DNA: TGTGCCAGTAGCACCGGACAGGTGTGGGAAAAACTGTTTTTT
V: TRBV19
J: TRBJ1-4
size: few
D: TRBD1

CDR3: CASSEGLTHAELFF
DNA: TGTGCCAGCAGCGAGGGACTCACGCACGCGGAGCTGTTTTTT
V: TRBV7-3
J: TRBJ2-2
size: -
D: -

CDR3: CASSSSQPIDTQYF
DNA: TGCGCCAGCAGCTCCTCCCAACCCATTGATACGCAGTATTTT
V: TRBV5-1
J: TRBJ2-3
size: few
D: -

CDR3: CASNLATRGGANVLTF
DNA: TGCGCCAGCAACTTGGCCACGAGGGGTGGGGCCAACGTCCTGACTTTC
V: TRBV5-1
J: TRBJ2-6
size: -
D: -

CDR3: CASSRRGWVEQFF
DNA: TGTGCCAGCAGCCGTAGAGGGTGGGTTGAGCAGTTCTTC
V: TRBV12-3/TRBV12-4
J: TRBJ2-1
size: many
D: -

CDR3: CASSFDGNTEAFF
DNA: TGTGCCAGCAGTTTCGACGGGAACACTGAAGCTTTCTTT
V: TRBV27
J: TRBJ1-1
size: many
D: -

CDR3: CSVEAGPNEQFF
DNA: TGCAGCGTTGAGGCAGGCCCCAATGAGCAGTTCTTC
V: TRBV29-1
J: TRBJ2-1
size: many
D: -

CDR3: CATTGDDEQYF
DNA: TGTGCCACCACAGGGGACGACGAGCAGTACTTC
V: TRBV10-3
J: TRBJ2-7
size: -
D: TRBD1

CDR3: CASSQGQGLTGELFF
DNA: TGCGCCAGCAGCCAAGGACAGGGGTTAACCGGGGAGCTGTTTTTT
V: TRBV4-3
J: TRBJ2-2
size: -
D: TRBD1

CDR3: CASSRGSFSYNEQFF
DNA: TGTGCCAGCAGTCGCGGGAGTTTCTCCTACAATGAGCAGTTCTTC
V: TRBV6-1
J: TRBJ2-1
size: -
D: TRBD2

CDR3: CASSLIVHDEQFF
DNA: TGTGCCAGCAGTTTAATAGTTCACGATGAGCAGTTCTTC
V: TRBV12-3/TRBV12-4
J: TRBJ2-1
size: few
D: -

CDR3: CASSLYSDLPIYEQYF
DNA: TGTGCCAGCAGCCTTTATTCGGACCTACCGATCTACGAGCAGTACTTC
V: TRBV5-6
J: TRBJ2-7
size: -
D: -

CDR3: CASSPPGLWGQETQYF
DNA: TGTGCCAGCAGCCCCCCGGGGTTGTGGGGACAAGAGACCCAGTACTTC
V: TRBV7-9
J: TRBJ2-5
size: many
D: -

CDR3: CASSYCSPNTEAFF
DNA: TGTGCCAGCAGTTACTGCAGTCCGAACACTGAAGCTTTCTTT
V: TRBV6-9
J: TRBJ1-1
size: few
D: -

CDR3: CASSLAGGPATGELFF
DNA: TGTGCCAGCAGCTTAGCGGGAGGGCCCGCCACCGGGGAGCTGTTTTTT
V: TRBV7-9
J: TRBJ2-2
size: few
D: TRBD2

CDR3: CASSFGRIAENAGELFF
DNA: TGCGCCAGCAGCTTCGGGAGAATAGCGGAGAACGCCGGGGAGCTGTTTTTT
V: TRBV5-1
J: TRBJ2-2
size: few
D: -

CDR3: CASSAGRNYGYTF
DNA: TGTGCCAGCAGTGCAGGACGGAACTATGGCTACACCTTC
V: TRBV27
J: TRBJ1-2
size: many
D: -

CDR3: CANSPGQGFETQYF
DNA: TGTGCCAACTCCCCGGGACAGGGGTTCGAGACCCAGTACTTC
V: TRBV28
J: TRBJ2-5
size: -
D: TRBD1

CDR3: CSVRRGDYGYTF
DNA: TGCAGCGTACGGAGGGGGGACTATGGCTACACCTTC
V: TRBV29-1
J: TRBJ1-2
size: -
D: -

CDR3: CASRRLAGEETQYF
DNA: TGTGCCAGCAGAAGACTAGCGGGGGAGGAGACCCAGTACTTC
V: TRBV13
J: TRBJ2-5
size: many
D: TRBD2

CDR3: CASSLGDRRAYEQYF
DNA: TGTGCCAGCAGCTTAGGGGACAGGCGGGCCTACGAGCAGTACTTC
V: TRBV7-9
J: TRBJ2-7
size: many
D: TRBD1

CDR3: CASSLASSYNEQFF
DNA: TGTGCCAGCAGCTTAGCGAGCTCCTACAATGAGCAGTTCTTC
V: TRBV27
J: TRBJ2-1
size: many
D: -

CDR3: CASTLKTTAMRYNEQFF
DNA: TGTGCCAGCACCCTAAAGACGACCGCAATGAGGTACAATGAGCAGTTCTTC
V: TRBV3-1
J: TRBJ2-1
size: -
D: -

CDR3: CASSQRDRYNEQFF
DNA: TGCGCCAGCAGCCAGCGGGACCGTTACAATGAGCAGTTCTTC
V: TRBV4-3
J: TRBJ2-1
size: -
D: -

CDR3: CASSSPSGTSPSYNEQFF
DNA: TGTGCCAGCAGCTCTCCATCCGGGACTAGCCCCTCCTACAATGAGCAGTTCTTC
V: TRBV7-3
J: TRBJ2-1
size: many
D: TRBD2

CDR3: CSARGATEAFF
DNA: TGCAGTGCTAGGGGGGCTACTGAAGCTTTCTTT
V: TRBV20-1
J: TRBJ1-1
size: many
D: -

CDR3: CASTYSGRHQETQYF
DNA: TGTGCCAGCACATATAGCGGGAGGCACCAAGAGACCCAGTACTTC
V: TRBV12-3/TRBV12-4
J: TRBJ2-5
size: many
D: TRBD2

CDR3: CSARDPGSSGNTIYF
DNA: TGCAGTGCTAGAGATCCAGGAAGCTCTGGAAACACCATATATTTT
V: TRBV20-1
J: TRBJ1-3
size: -
D: -

CDR3: CASSLPSSGRRDEQFF
DNA: TGTGCCAGCAGTTTACCCTCCAGCGGCAGGAGAGATGAGCAGTTCTTC
V: TRBV12-3/TRBV12-4
J: TRBJ2-1
size: many
D: -

CDR3: CASSQDRGHQETQYF
DNA: TGCGCCAGCAGCCAAGACAGGGGCCACCAAGAGACCCAGTACTTC
V: TRBV4-1
J: TRBJ2-5
size: few
D: -

CDR3: CASSWGTGEQYF
DNA: TGTGCCAGCAGTTGGGGCACAGGCGAGCAGTACTTC
V: TRBV6-9
J: TRBJ2-7
size: many
D: -

CDR3: CAWSSSGTKRDEQFF
DNA: TGTGCCTGGAGTTCTAGCGGGACCAAACGGGATGAGCAGTTCTTC
V: TRBV30
J: TRBJ2-1
size: -
D: TRBD2

CDR3: CASSFLGYSYEQYF
DNA: TGTGCCAGCAGTTTTCTGGGCTACTCCTACGAGCAGTACTTC
V: TRBV28
J: TRBJ2-7
size: many
D: -

CDR3: CASSLLAGGLDNEQFF
DNA: TGCGCCAGCAGCTTGTTGGCGGGAGGGCTGGACAATGAGCAGTTCTTC
V: TRBV5-1
J: TRBJ2-1
size: many
D: TRBD2

CDR3: CASSPRTVSMNTEAFF
DNA: TGTGCCAGCAGCCCCCGGACAGTATCTATGAACACTGAAGCTTTCTTT
V: TRBV6-1
J: TRBJ1-1
size: many
D: -

CDR3: CASSEAWDTGELFF
DNA: TGTGCCAGCAGTGAAGCTTGGGACACCGGGGAGCTGTTTTTT
V: TRBV2
J: TRBJ2-2
size: many
D: -

CDR3: CASSLQQGYEQYF
DNA: TGTGCCAGCAGCCTACAACAGGGCTACGAGCAGTACTTC
V: TRBV7-9
J: TRBJ2-7
size: -
D: -

CDR3: CASSTLTVRDSKSGELFF
DNA: TGTGCCAGCAGCACGTTGACAGTGCGCGACTCTAAGTCCGGGGAGCTGTTTTTT
V: TRBV11-2
J: TRBJ2-2
size: many
D: -